This T cell receptor beta chain emerged from a study of control samples from healthy donors and cancer patients. Looked up from germline, CDR1 is MNHEY and CDR2 is SVGAGI. The CDR3 extends over 14 amino acids. The V end was cut by 0 bases, the J end by 7 bases, with 7 bases between. Generated by immunoSEQ multiplex PCR, the TCRdb table keeps only in-frame clones and is missing some. This sample yields tens of thousands of clones, of which approximately 89% are seen a single time; about 5.5% belongs to the top ten. The sequenced material came from blood. This clonotype originated in a man between 45 and 60 years old in good health. The chain links TRBV6-5 to TRBJ1-6; no clear D. The CDR3 bases are TGTGCCAGCAGTTACTCTTCCGAAAATTCACCCCTCCACTTT. Protein: CASSYSSENSPLHF.